Each of the 24 T cell receptor beta chains below was sequenced from the same sample in a study of early T cells in non-severe SARS-CoV-2 infection. MiXCR, run by TCRdb on the 5' RACE reads, gives a single entry per CDR3 protein. The sample has 75,000 to 90,000 distinct CDR3 sequences; 9.5% to 15% are singletons. Sequenced: whole blood. All receptors derive from an adult who was a healthcare worker with PCR-confirmed SARS-CoV-2 infection or an uninfected control (not recorded which).

This clonotype was counted between two and nine times. The rearrangement joins TRBV4-1 to TRBJ2-3, with D tentatively TRBD2 (6 bases). The germline CDR1 and CDR2 sequences are MGHRA and YSYEKL. The CDR3 is 16 residues long. V gave up 0 bases and J gave up 2 bases, with 12 bases separating them. Here the CDR3 DNA reads TGCGCCAGCAGCCAAGACTACGGGAGTAACACAGATACGCAGTATTTT. Residues: CASSQDYGSNTDTQYF.

The genes are TRBV10-2 and TRBJ2-5; tentatively, D is TRBD1 (5 bases). V dropped 2 bases and J dropped 7 bases, with 8 bases sitting between them. Per germline, CDR1 WSHSY and CDR2 SAAADI. The CDR3 consists of 12 residues. CDR3 protein: CASSERGGTQYF. Here the CDR3 DNA reads TGCGCCAGCAGTGAGAGGGGCGGGACCCAGTACTTC.

There are a few counts of this clonotype. J is TRBJ2-3 and V is TRBV28; the D call may be TRBD1 or TRBD2 (7 bases each). The CDR3 is 15 amino acids. Germline V gives CDR1 MDHEN, CDR2 SYDVKM. Trimming took 7 bases from V and 4 from J, leaving 18 bases between them. CDR3 sequence (DNA): TGTGCCAGCACCCCCGTGACAGGGAGGGCAGATACGCAGTATTTT. This translates into CASTPVTGRADTQYF.

In its sample, this clonotype was seen a few times. This chain uses TRBV7-6 with TRBJ2-1; no clear D. With 8 bases removed from V and 5 bases from J, the gap between germline ends came to 13 bases. CDR1 and CDR2 (germline): SGHVS, FNYEAQ. CDR3 size: 13 residues. For the CDR3, the DNA is TGTGCCAGCGGAAGTCGCCTTAACAATGAGCAGTTCTTC. Translation: CASGSRLNNEQFF.

This chain connects TRBV11-2 to TRBJ2-1, with a tentative D call TRBD1 (6 bases). The CDR3 extends over 14 amino acids. Trimming pared 1 base from V and 9 bases from J, leaving 13 bases between. CDR1 is SGHAT, CDR2 FQNNGV, per germline. The CDR3 bases are TGTGCCAGCAGCTTAGTAGGACAGTTTGGTGAGCAGTTCTTC. Residues: CASSLVGQFGEQFF.

The CDR3 region has the DNA TGTGCCAGCAGCCGTGATTCAACCGGGGGCAGAGACAATGAGCAGTTCTTC. Its translation: CASSRDSTGGRDNEQFF. The chain uses TRBV7-9 and TRBJ2-1; possibly TRBD1 or TRBD2 for D (6 bases each). V dropped 5 bases and J dropped 5 bases, with 22 bases sitting between them. CDR1 and CDR2 from the germline V gene are SEHNR and FQNEAQ (reference sequence). CDR3 size: 17 residues.

The J gene is TRBJ2-7, the V gene TRBV18, with D maybe TRBD2 (7 bases). The CDR3 has 14 amino acids. V was clipped by 0 bases and J by 12 bases, with 18 bases between them. Germline assignment: CDR1 KGHSH and CDR2 LQKENI. DNA of the CDR3: TGTGCCAGCTCACCACCGCGGGGGCCGGCAATTGCGTACTTC. As protein: CASSPPRGPAIAYF.

This clonotype came up a few times. V usage is TRBV20-1 and J usage is TRBJ2-7; D remains ambiguous. V was cut by 2 bases and J by 6 bases, with 8 bases left in between. This CDR3 is 11 amino acids long. Germline lookup yields CDR1 DFQATT and CDR2 SNEGSKA (reference sequence). The CDR3 reads CSARHLGEQYF. The DNA of the CDR3 is TGCAGTGCTAGACACTTGGGCGAGCAGTACTTC.

This clonotype was counted a few times. This chain connects TRBV30 to TRBJ2-1; possible D gene TRBD2, 6 bases. The germline V and J ends were trimmed by 3 bases and 4 bases, with 16 bases remaining between them. Germline V gives CDR1 GTSNPN, CDR2 SVGIG (reference sequence). This CDR3 has 15 amino acids. The CDR3 DNA reads as TGTGCCTGGAGCCGGGGTACTAGCCGATACAATGAGCAGTTCTTC. This codes for CAWSRGTSRYNEQFF.

This clonotype appeared a few times. The chain carries TRBV29-1 and TRBJ1-2; D call uncertain. This CDR3 has 13 amino acids. Germline loops: CDR1 SQVTM, CDR2 ANQGSEA. The V end was cut by 0 bases, the J end by 6 bases, with 11 bases between. CDR3 region: CSVEDGQTNGYTF. CDR3 DNA: TGCAGCGTTGAAGATGGGCAGACGAATGGCTACACCTTC. The full variable domain, its missing parts supplied by reference TRBV29-1 and TRBJ1-2, is SAVISQKPSRDICQRGTSLTIQCQVDSQVTMMFWYRQQPGQSLTLIATANQGSEATYESGFVIDKFPISRPNLTFSTLTVSNMSPEDSSIYLCSVEDGQTNGYTFGSGTRLTVV.

This clonotype was found many times. V is TRBV11-2 and J is TRBJ2-7; TRBD2 aligns across 10 bases. Germline V gene lookup returns CDR1 SGHAT and CDR2 FQNNGV. The CDR3 length is 17 residues. V dropped 5 bases and J dropped 2; count of bases not matched to a gene: 12. CDR3 bases: TGTGCCAGCAGCCCAATACACGGGACTAGCGAGACCTACGAGCAGTACTTC. It codes for CASSPIHGTSETYEQYF.

The chain carries TRBV4-3 and TRBJ2-7, with 7 bases lining up with TRBD2. V dropped 3 bases and J dropped 2; count of bases not matched to a gene: 7. The germline V gene has CDR1 LGHNA and CDR2 YSLEER. The CDR3 is 15 residues long. The CDR3 sequence: CASSQAQGGPYEQYF. The CDR3 DNA is TGCGCCAGCAGCCAGGCTCAGGGAGGGCCCTACGAGCAGTACTTC.

In this sample, this clonotype turned up a few times. The CDR3 loop reads CASSSRPIQRNQPQHF. CDR3 sequence (DNA): TGTGCCAGCAGCTCCCGGCCGATTCAGAGGAATCAGCCCCAGCATTTT. The chain carries TRBV27 and TRBJ1-5; no clear D gene. This CDR3 contains 16 residues. V was cut by 6 bases and J by 4 bases, with 19 bases left in between. The V gene's germline CDR1 is MNHEY and CDR2 SMNVEV (reference sequence).

J is TRBJ2-1 and V is TRBV7-8; TRBD2 aligns across 10 bases. V trimming: 1 base; J trimming: 5 bases; junction bases outside the gene matches: 2. This CDR3 is built from 15 residues. The germline CDR1 and CDR2 sequences are SGHVS and FQNEAQ. CDR3 loop: CASSLGTSGDNEQFF. CDR3 nucleotide sequence: TGTGCCAGCAGCTTAGGAACTAGCGGGGACAATGAGCAGTTCTTC.

The chain carries TRBV4-3 and TRBJ2-7; D possibly matches TRBD1 or TRBD2 (5 bases each). In germline, CDR1 is LGHNA, CDR2 YSLEER. The CDR3 sequence is 14 residues long. Between the trimmed V and J ends, which lost 3 bases and 5 bases, there was a span of 14 bases. CDR3 nucleotide sequence: TGCGCCAGCAGCCATCAGTGGGGGTTCGACGAGCAGTACTTC. It specifies CASSHQWGFDEQYF.

This clonotype occurred many times. The chain is built from TRBV7-9 and TRBJ2-5, with D perhaps given as TRBD1 or TRBD2 (6 bases each). Germline V gives CDR1 SEHNR, CDR2 FQNEAQ (reference sequence). The CDR3 has 16 amino acids. V lost 5 bases to trimming and J lost 0 bases, with 16 bases between them. The CDR3 protein is CASSPRDGGNQETQYF. CDR3 nucleotide sequence: TGTGCCAGCAGCCCCCGGGACGGGGGCAACCAAGAGACCCAGTACTTC.

This clonotype was seen only a few times. The chain recombines TRBV7-6 with TRBJ2-5, with no clear D. The CDR3 totals 12 residues. Trimming removed 5 bases from V and 14 bases from J, with 18 bases in between. Germline V gives CDR1 SGHVS, CDR2 FNYEAQ. Here the CDR3 DNA reads TGTGCCAGCAGCGCTACTTACTTGAACCTCTACTTC. Protein sequence: CASSATYLNLYF. Drawing the rest from reference TRBV7-6 and TRBJ2-5, the complete variable domain is GAGVSQSPRYKVTKRGQDVALRCDPISGHVSLYWYRQALGQGPEFLTYFNYEAQQDKSGLPNDRFSAERPEGSISTLTIQRTEQRDSAMYRCASSATYLNLYFGPGTRLLVL.

In this sample, this clonotype turned up a few times. The chain employs TRBV20-1 and TRBJ1-2; D call uncertain. V was pared by 6 bases and J by 8 bases, with 16 bases between. The length of the CDR3 is 12 residues. Germline V gene data show CDR1 as DFQATT and CDR2 as SNEGSKA (reference sequence). The DNA for the CDR3 is TGCAGTGCCAGTTCCACCCTAGGGGGCTACACCTTC. As protein: CSASSTLGGYTF.

This clonotype occurred many times. The chain carries TRBV20-1 and TRBJ1-4, with D unclear. The V and J ends lost 6 bases and 0 bases respectively, with 11 bases between them. From germline, CDR1 is DFQATT and CDR2 SNEGSKA (reference sequence). The CDR3 has 14 amino acids. CDR3 sequence: CSACDAATNEKLFF. The CDR3 DNA is TGCAGTGCCTGTGATGCGGCAACTAATGAAAAACTGTTTTTT.

The chain recombines TRBV6-2 or TRBV6-3 with TRBJ2-4; D not resolved. This CDR3 is built from 12 residues. Germline assignment: CDR1 MNHEY and CDR2 SVGEGT. With 0 bases removed from V and 14 bases from J, the gap between germline ends came to 11 bases. CDR3 DNA: TGTGCCAGCAGTTACTCCCGGACCGAGGAGTACTTC. This encodes CASSYSRTEEYF.

As to this clonotype: As the CDR3 is not closed by the conserved phenylalanine or tryptophan, this likely results from a read error. The chain is built from TRBV28 and TRBJ1-1; D not resolved. The CDR3 extends over 13 amino acids. CDR1 and CDR2 from the germline V gene are MDHEN and SYDVKM. Trimming left V 3 bases short and J 2 bases short, with 7 bases between. The CDR3 region has the DNA TGTGCCAGCAGTTTGGGCGGTAACACTGAAGCTTTCCTT. It specifies CASSLGGNTEAFL.

This clonotype was observed many times. V and J are TRBV6-4 and TRBJ1-6; D uncertain. The V end lost 5 bases, the J end lost 5 bases, and 10 bases lay between the germline ends. Germline lookup yields CDR1 MRHNA and CDR2 SNTAGT. CDR3 length equals 14 residues. The CDR3 loop reads CASSIDGDNSPLHF. The CDR3, as DNA: TGTGCCAGCAGTATTGACGGAGATAATTCACCCCTCCACTTT.

The chain links TRBV29-1 to TRBJ2-7; D uncertain. CDR1 is SQVTM, CDR2 ANQGSEA, per germline. V lost 4 bases to trimming and J lost 2 bases, with 9 bases between them. The CDR3 extends over 12 amino acids. CDR3 nucleotide sequence: TGCAGCGTTGGTCGGTTTCCCTACGAGCAGTACTTC. Residues: CSVGRFPYEQYF.

This clonotype was seen a few times. The genes are TRBV11-2 and TRBJ2-1; D remains unclear. The CDR3 totals 11 residues. Trimming left V 5 bases short and J 8 bases short, with 7 bases between. The germline CDR1 and CDR2 sequences are SGHAT and FQNNGV. The CDR3 sequence: CASSPADEQFF. The CDR3 nucleotides read TGTGCCAGCAGCCCGGCCGATGAGCAGTTCTTC.